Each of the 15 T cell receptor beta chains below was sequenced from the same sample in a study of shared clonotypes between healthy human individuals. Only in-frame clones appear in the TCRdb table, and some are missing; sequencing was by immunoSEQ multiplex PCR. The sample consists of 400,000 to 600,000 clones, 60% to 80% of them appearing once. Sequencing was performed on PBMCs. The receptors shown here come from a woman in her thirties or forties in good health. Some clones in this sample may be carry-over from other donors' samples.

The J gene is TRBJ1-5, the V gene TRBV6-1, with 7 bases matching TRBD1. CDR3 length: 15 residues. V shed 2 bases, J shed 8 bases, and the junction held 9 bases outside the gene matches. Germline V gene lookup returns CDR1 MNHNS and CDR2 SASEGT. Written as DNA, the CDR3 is TGTGCCAGCAGTGAAACGGGAGGGGGCAGCGAGCCCCAGCATTTT. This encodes CASSETGGGSEPQHF.

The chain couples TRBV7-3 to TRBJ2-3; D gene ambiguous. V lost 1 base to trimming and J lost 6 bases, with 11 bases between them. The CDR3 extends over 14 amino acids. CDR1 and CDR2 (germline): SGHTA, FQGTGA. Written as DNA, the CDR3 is TGTGCCAGCAGCTTAATGTCCATTTTGGATACGCAGTATTTT. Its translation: CASSLMSILDTQYF.

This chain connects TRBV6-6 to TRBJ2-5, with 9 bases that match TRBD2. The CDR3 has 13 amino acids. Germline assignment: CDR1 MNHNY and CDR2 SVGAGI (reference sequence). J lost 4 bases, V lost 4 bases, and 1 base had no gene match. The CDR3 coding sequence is TGTGCCAGCAGTTGGCGGGAGGGAGAGACCCAGTACTTC. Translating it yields CASSWREGETQYF.

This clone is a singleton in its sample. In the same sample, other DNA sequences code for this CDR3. The DNA of the CDR3 is TGTGCCAGCAGTTCCCCGGGACAGGGGGCAACTGAAGCTTTCTTT. Translating it yields CASSSPGQGATEAFF. The chain couples TRBV28 to TRBJ1-1, with 12 bases lining up with TRBD1. The J segment lost 5 bases and the V segment lost 4 bases, leaving 5 bases of the junction unmatched. The CDR3 runs 15 residues. Germline values: CDR1 MDHEN, CDR2 SYDVKM.

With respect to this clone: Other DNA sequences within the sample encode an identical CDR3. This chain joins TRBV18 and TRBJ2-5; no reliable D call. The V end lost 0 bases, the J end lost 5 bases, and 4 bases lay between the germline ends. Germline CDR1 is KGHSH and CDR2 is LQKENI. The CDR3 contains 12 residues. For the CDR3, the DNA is TGTGCCAGCTCACCACCGGCGGAGACCCAGTACTTC. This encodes CASSPPAETQYF.

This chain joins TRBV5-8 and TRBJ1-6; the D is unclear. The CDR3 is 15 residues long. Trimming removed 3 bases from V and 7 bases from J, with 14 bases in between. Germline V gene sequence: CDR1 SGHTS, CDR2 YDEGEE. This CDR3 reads CASSYRRSSNSPLHF. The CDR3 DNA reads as TGTGCCAGCAGCTATCGACGGAGCAGCAATTCACCCCTCCACTTT.

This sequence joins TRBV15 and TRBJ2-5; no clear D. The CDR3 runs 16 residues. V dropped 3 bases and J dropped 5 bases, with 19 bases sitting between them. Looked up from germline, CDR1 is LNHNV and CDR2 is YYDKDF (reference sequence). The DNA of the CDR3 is TGTGCCACCAGCAGGGAGACTGACATTGTACGGGAGACCCAGTACTTC. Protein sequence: CATSRETDIVRETQYF.

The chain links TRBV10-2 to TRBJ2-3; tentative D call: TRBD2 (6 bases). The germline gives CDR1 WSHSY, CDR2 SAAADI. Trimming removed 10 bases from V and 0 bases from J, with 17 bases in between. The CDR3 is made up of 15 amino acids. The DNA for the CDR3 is TGCGCCATCAAATCCCCTAGCGAAAGCACAGATACGCAGTATTTT. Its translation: CAIKSPSESTDTQYF.

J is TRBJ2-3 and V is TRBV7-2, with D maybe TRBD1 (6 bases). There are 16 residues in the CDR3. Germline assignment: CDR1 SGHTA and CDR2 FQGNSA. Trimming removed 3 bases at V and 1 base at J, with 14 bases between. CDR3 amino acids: CASSLGQGSGTDTQYF. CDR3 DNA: TGTGCCAGCAGCTTGGGGCAGGGGTCAGGCACAGATACGCAGTATTTT. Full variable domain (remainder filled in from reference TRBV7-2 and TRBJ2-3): GAGVSQSPSNKVTEKGKDVELRCDPISGHTALYWYRQSLGQGLEFLIYFQGNSAPDKSGLPSDRFSAERTGGSVSTLTIQRTQQEDSAVYLCASSLGQGSGTDTQYFGPGTRLTVL.

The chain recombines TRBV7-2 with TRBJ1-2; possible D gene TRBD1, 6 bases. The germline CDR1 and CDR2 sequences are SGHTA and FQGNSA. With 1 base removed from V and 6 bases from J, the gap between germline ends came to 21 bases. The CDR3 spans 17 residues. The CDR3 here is CASSLGVFRGAVDGYTF. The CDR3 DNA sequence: TGTGCCAGCAGCTTAGGGGTGTTTCGGGGGGCGGTTGATGGCTACACCTTC. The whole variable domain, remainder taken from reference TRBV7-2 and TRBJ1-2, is GAGVSQSPSNKVTEKGKDVELRCDPISGHTALYWYRQSLGQGLEFLIYFQGNSAPDKSGLPSDRFSAERTGGSVSTLTIQRTQQEDSAVYLCASSLGVFRGAVDGYTFGSGTRLTVV.

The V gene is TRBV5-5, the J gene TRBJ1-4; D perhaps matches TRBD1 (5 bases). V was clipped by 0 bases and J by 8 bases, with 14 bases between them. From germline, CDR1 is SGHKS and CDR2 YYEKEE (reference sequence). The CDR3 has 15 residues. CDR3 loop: CASSLVQGFWEKLFF. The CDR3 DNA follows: TGTGCCAGCAGCTTGGTTCAGGGCTTTTGGGAAAAACTGTTTTTT.

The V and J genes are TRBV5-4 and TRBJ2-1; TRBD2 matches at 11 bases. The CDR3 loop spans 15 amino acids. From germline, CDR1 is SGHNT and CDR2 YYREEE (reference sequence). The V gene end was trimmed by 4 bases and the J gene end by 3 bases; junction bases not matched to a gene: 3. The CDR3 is CASSIAGGNYNEQFF. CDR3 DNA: TGTGCCAGCAGCATAGCGGGAGGGAACTACAATGAGCAGTTCTTC.

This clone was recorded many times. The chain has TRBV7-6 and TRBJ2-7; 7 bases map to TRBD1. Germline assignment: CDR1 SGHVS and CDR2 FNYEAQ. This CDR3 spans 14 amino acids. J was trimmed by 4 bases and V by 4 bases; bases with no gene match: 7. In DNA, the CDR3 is TGTGCCAGCAGCTCCCGGGACAGACTTTACGAGCAGTACTTC. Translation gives CASSSRDRLYEQYF.

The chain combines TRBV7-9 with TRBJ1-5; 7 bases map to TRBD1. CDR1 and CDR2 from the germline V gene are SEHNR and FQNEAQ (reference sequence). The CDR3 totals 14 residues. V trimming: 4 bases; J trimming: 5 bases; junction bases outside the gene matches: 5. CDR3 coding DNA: TGTGCCAGCAGCTCCTCAGGGGGACATCAGCCCCAGCATTTT. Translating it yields CASSSSGGHQPQHF. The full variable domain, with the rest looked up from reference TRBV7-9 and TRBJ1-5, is DTGVSQNPRHKITKRGQNVTFRCDPISEHNRLYWYRQTLGQGPEFLTYFQNEAQLEKSRLLSDRFSAERPKGSFSTLEIQRTEQGDSAMYLCASSSSGGHQPQHFGDGTRLSIL.

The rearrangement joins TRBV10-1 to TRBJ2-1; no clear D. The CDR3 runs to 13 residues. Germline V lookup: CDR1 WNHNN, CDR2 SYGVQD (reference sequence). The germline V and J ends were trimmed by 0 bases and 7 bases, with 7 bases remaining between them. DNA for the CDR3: TGCGCCAGCAGTGAGTCGAGCGAAAATGAGCAGTTCTTC. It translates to CASSESSENEQFF.